One and the same sample provided the 32 T cell receptor beta chains below, sequenced in a study of T cell repertoires in cytomegalovirus infection. Antigens for these TCRs are unknown. Via MiXCR, TCRdb re-called the reads, giving one row per CDR3 protein. The sample holds about 130,000 distinct CDR3 sequences, approximately 30% seen once. The source material was CD8+ T cells from cultured PBMCs, sampled from culture after CMV antigen stimulation. The receptors shown here come from a human donor in good health (CMV status not recorded). Some clones in this sample may be carry-over from other donors' samples.

The chain has TRBV12-3 or TRBV12-4 and TRBJ2-5; D unresolved. This CDR3 spans 15 amino acids. The V end was cut by 5 bases, the J end by 5 bases, with 18 bases between. The CDR3 DNA reads TGTGCCAGCAGTCCTTCGGGCTCCCCTGGGGAGACCCAGTACTTC. Residues: CASSPSGSPGETQYF.

This clonotype has only a few counts. V and J are TRBV4-1 and TRBJ2-7, with unresolved D. In germline, CDR1 is MGHRA, CDR2 YSYEKL. The CDR3 is 15 residues long. Trimming left V 0 bases short and J 3 bases short, with 12 bases between. The CDR3, as DNA: TGCGCCAGCAGCCAAGAACATTCCTCCGTCTACGAGCAGTACTTC. It is translated as CASSQEHSSVYEQYF.

V is TRBV12-3 or TRBV12-4 and J is TRBJ2-1, with 9 bases that match TRBD1. Unmatched junction bases numbered 12, after V lost 6 bases and J lost 6 bases. The CDR3 spans 16 residues. The CDR3 DNA sequence: TGTGCCAGCAGCAACACCGGGACAGGGCCTTCCAATGAGCAGTTCTTC. Translated, it gives CASSNTGTGPSNEQFF.

This clonotype was observed a few times. V is TRBV24-1 and J is TRBJ2-3, with 8 bases lining up with TRBD1. V was pared by 2 bases and J by 3 bases, with 3 bases of the junction left unmatched. Looked up from germline, CDR1 is KGHDR and CDR2 is SFDVKD. The CDR3 is 15 amino acids. DNA for the CDR3: TGTGCCACCAGTGATTCGGACAGGGCGACAGATACGCAGTATTTT. It encodes CATSDSDRATDTQYF.

This clonotype was observed many times. This chain joins TRBV6-1 and TRBJ2-1; the D is unclear. The germline V gene has CDR1 MNHNS and CDR2 SASEGT. V was pared by 3 bases and J by 0 bases, with 12 bases between. The CDR3 covers 16 residues. The CDR3 loop is CASSENRHSSYNEQFF. The CDR3 DNA follows: TGTGCCAGCAGTGAGAACCGGCACAGCTCCTACAATGAGCAGTTCTTC.

This clonotype turned up a few times. The chain carries TRBV15 and TRBJ1-2; 7 bases line up with TRBD1. The V segment lost 3 bases and the J segment 0 bases; nucleotides outside the gene matches: 4. Germline V gene sequence: CDR1 LNHNV, CDR2 YYDKDF (reference sequence). The length of the CDR3 is 15 residues. The CDR3 protein is CATSRGTAANYGYTF. The CDR3 DNA sequence: TGTGCCACCAGCAGGGGGACAGCAGCTAACTATGGCTACACCTTC.

This clonotype was found a few times. The chain carries TRBV7-2 and TRBJ2-7; 8 nucleotides match TRBD1. J gave up 2 bases and V 3 bases, and 3 bases lay outside the gene matches. CDR1 SGHTA and CDR2 FQGNSA come from the germline V gene. The CDR3 has 14 residues. The DNA for the CDR3 is TGTGCCAGCAGCTTGGACAGGGCTGCCTACGAGCAGTACTTC. This encodes CASSLDRAAYEQYF.

The CDR3, as DNA: TGCGCCAGCAGCGCACAGGGGGCTGTCACTGAAGCTTTCTTT. It yields the protein CASSAQGAVTEAFF. This chain joins TRBV4-1 and TRBJ1-1; 9 bases align to TRBD1. Per the germline V gene, CDR1 is MGHRA and CDR2 is YSYEKL. The V and J ends lost 5 bases and 4 bases, in that order; junction bases with no gene match: 5. This CDR3 is built from 14 residues.

This clonotype was counted between two and nine times. This sequence joins TRBV6-6 and TRBJ1-1; D may be TRBD1 (5 bases). The CDR3 contains 15 residues. Germline V CDR1 and CDR2: MNHNY, SVGAGI (reference sequence). Deletions cut 2 bases from V and 1 base from J, with 11 bases between. CDR3 residues: CASSYEGRANTEAFF. The CDR3 DNA sequence: TGTGCCAGCAGTTACGAGGGCAGGGCGAACACTGAAGCTTTCTTT.

The V and J genes are TRBV4-1 and TRBJ1-6; D may be TRBD1 (5 bases). The CDR3 loop spans 15 amino acids. Between the trimmed V and J ends, which lost 4 bases and 9 bases, there was a span of 16 bases. Germline V gene sequence: CDR1 MGHRA, CDR2 YSYEKL. The CDR3 coding sequence is TGCGCCAGCAGCCCCTCCCAGGGACCCCTTTCACCCCTCCACTTT. Its protein is CASSPSQGPLSPLHF.

The chain has TRBV11-2 and TRBJ1-2; possibly TRBD1 for D (5 bases). CDR1 is SGHAT, CDR2 FQNNGV, per germline. V dropped 4 bases and J dropped 1 base, with 16 bases sitting between them. The CDR3 covers 16 residues. The CDR3 DNA sequence: TGTGCCAGCAGCTCCCCACGGGACGCGCGTAACTATGGCTACACCTTC. Translated: CASSSPRDARNYGYTF.

In its sample, this clonotype was seen a few times. The V and J genes are TRBV7-9 and TRBJ2-7, with D tentatively TRBD1 (5 bases). The germline V gene encodes CDR1 SEHNR and CDR2 FQNEAQ (reference sequence). The CDR3 sequence is 15 residues long. The V and J ends lost 2 bases and 0 bases respectively, with 11 bases between them. The CDR3 DNA sequence: TGTGCCAGCAGCTTACAGGGCTCTCGCTCCTACGAGCAGTACTTC. It translates to CASSLQGSRSYEQYF.

The genes are TRBV5-6 and TRBJ1-1; D possibly corresponds to TRBD1 (6 bases). V was clipped by 5 bases and J by 0 bases, with 11 bases between them. This CDR3 comprises 14 residues. Germline-derived CDR1 and CDR2 are SGHDT and YYEEEE. The CDR3 is CASRGQSMNTEAFF. The CDR3 bases are TGTGCCAGCAGAGGACAGAGCATGAACACTGAAGCTTTCTTT.

Many counts were recorded for this clonotype. J is TRBJ2-1 and V is TRBV7-2; 12 bases line up with TRBD2. Losses at the gene ends were 5 bases for V and 8 bases for J; bases not matched to a gene: 7. Germline V gene data show CDR1 as SGHTA and CDR2 as FQGNSA. The CDR3 length is 15 residues. The CDR3 spells CASSPSGGAMDEQFF. The DNA for the CDR3 is TGTGCCAGCAGCCCTAGCGGGGGGGCCATGGATGAGCAGTTCTTC.

This clonotype showed up many times. V is TRBV7-8 and J is TRBJ1-1; possibly TRBD1 for D (6 bases). The V and J ends lost 0 bases and 0 bases respectively, with 20 bases between them. The CDR3 spans 19 residues. In germline, CDR1 is SGHVS, CDR2 FQNEAQ. CDR3: CASSLATDSVLLMNTEAFF. As DNA, the CDR3 is TGTGCCAGCAGCTTAGCTACGGACAGTGTGCTTTTGATGAACACTGAAGCTTTCTTT. Full variable domain (outside the CDR3, taken from reference TRBV7-8 and TRBJ1-1): GAGVSQSPRYKVAKRGQDVALRCDPISGHVSLFWYQQALGQGPEFLTYFQNEAQLDKSGLPSDRFFAERPEGSVSTLKIQRTQQEDSAVYLCASSLATDSVLLMNTEAFFGQGTRLTVV.

V is TRBV4-3 and J is TRBJ2-7; 12 bases align to TRBD2. V gave up 2 bases and J gave up 1 base; unmatched junction bases: 6. Germline values: CDR1 LGHNA, CDR2 YSLEER. The CDR3 runs 17 residues. CDR3 nucleotide sequence: TGCGCCAGCAGCCAAACTAAGACTAGCGGGGGATCCTACGAGCAGTACTTC. This translates into CASSQTKTSGGSYEQYF.

This clonotype was seen many times. This rearrangement joins TRBV12-3 or TRBV12-4 to TRBJ1-2; TRBD1 aligns across 9 bases. The CDR3 has 13 amino acids. J was trimmed by 6 bases and V by 8 bases; bases with no gene match: 7. The CDR3 region is CASLDRGGDGYTF. DNA of the CDR3: TGTGCCAGCTTGGACAGGGGAGGGGATGGCTACACCTTC.

This clonotype was detected only a few times. This rearrangement joins TRBV4-1 to TRBJ2-7; maybe TRBD2 (6 bases). The CDR3 sequence is 15 residues long. With 1 base removed from V and 0 bases from J, the gap between germline ends came to 10 bases. Germline CDR1 reads MGHRA; CDR2 reads YSYEKL. CDR3 protein: CASSQGAGNSYEQYF. As DNA, the CDR3 is TGCGCCAGCAGCCAAGGTGCGGGAAACTCCTACGAGCAGTACTTC.

This clonotype was counted a few times. One end of the junction is discordant with germline, which a read error may explain. The V and J genes are TRBV5-1 and TRBJ1-2; D not resolved. The CDR3 has 13 amino acids. Per the germline V gene, CDR1 is SGHRS and CDR2 is YFSETQ. The CDR3 here is CASRLGPERGYTF. The CDR3 region has the DNA TGCGCCAGCAGATTGGGTCCGGAGCGCGGCTACACCTTC.

The V call is TRBV15, the J call TRBJ1-5; D unresolved. From germline, CDR1 is LNHNV and CDR2 YYDKDF (reference sequence). The CDR3 has 15 amino acids. Trimming removed 0 bases at V and 4 bases at J, with 10 bases between. CDR3 nucleotides: TGTGCCACCAGCAGAGATCTGATAGGTAATCAGCCCCAGCATTTT. Translating gives CATSRDLIGNQPQHF.

This clonotype was counted at least ten times. This chain connects TRBV4-1 to TRBJ2-3; D is undetermined. V lost 5 bases and J 2 bases, leaving 8 bases between the germline ends. Germline assignment: CDR1 MGHRA and CDR2 YSYEKL. The CDR3 loop spans 13 amino acids. The CDR3 region is CASSTTATDTQYF. CDR3 coding DNA: TGCGCCAGCAGCACCACAGCCACAGATACGCAGTATTTT.

The chain couples TRBV7-6 to TRBJ2-7, with TRBD2 matching over 9 bases. V was clipped by 2 bases and J by 6 bases; unmatched bases: 8. Germline V gene sequence: CDR1 SGHVS, CDR2 FNYEAQ. This CDR3 region has 15 residues. The CDR3 DNA is TGTGCCAGCAGCTTATTTTCTAGCGGGGAAGTCGAGCAGTACTTC. It encodes CASSLFSSGEVEQYF.

This clonotype appeared many times. The CDR3 here is CASGASAGGQETQYF. In DNA, the CDR3 is TGTGCCAGCGGGGCTTCAGCGGGCGGGCAAGAGACCCAGTACTTC. The chain couples TRBV6-1 to TRBJ2-5; a possible D gene is TRBD2 (6 bases). The CDR3 spans 15 residues. Trimming left V 8 bases short and J 2 bases short, with 18 bases between. Germline loops: CDR1 MNHNS, CDR2 SASEGT.

This clonotype has more than one count but fewer than ten. The chain combines TRBV20-1 with TRBJ2-1; D might be TRBD1 or TRBD2, each matching 7 bases. The CDR3 consists of 15 residues. V was clipped by 0 bases and J by 4 bases, with 13 bases between them. CDR1 and CDR2 from the germline V gene are DFQATT and SNEGSKA (reference sequence). DNA of the CDR3: TGCAGTGCTAGAGATCCAGGGGGGGTATACAATGAGCAGTTCTTC. It translates to CSARDPGGVYNEQFF.

In this sample, this clonotype turned up many times. The V gene is TRBV7-6, the J gene TRBJ2-1; D is ambiguous. Trimming removed 4 bases at V and 3 bases at J, with 10 bases between. Germline V gene data show CDR1 as SGHVS and CDR2 as FNYEAQ. This CDR3 contains 14 residues. Here the CDR3 DNA reads TGTGCCAGCAGCTCCGAGATGAACTACAATGAGCAGTTCTTC. This sequence encodes CASSSEMNYNEQFF.

This clonotype appeared once. This chain links TRBV10-3 with TRBJ1-2, with 9 bases identical to TRBD1. This CDR3 has 14 amino acids. The V gene end was trimmed by 6 bases and the J gene end by 8 bases; junction bases not matched to a gene: 10. Germline-derived CDR1 and CDR2 are ENHRY and SYGVKD. The CDR3 sequence is CAISKPGQGYGYTF. CDR3 DNA: TGTGCCATCAGCAAACCGGGACAGGGATACGGCTACACCTTC.

The gene calls are TRBV19 and TRBJ1-5, with D possibly TRBD1 on 6 matching bases. Trimming took 5 bases from V and 1 from J, leaving 15 bases between them. Germline CDR1 LNHDA, CDR2 SQIVND (reference sequence). The CDR3 totals 16 residues. This CDR3 is CASSVGGAESNQPQHF. The CDR3 nucleotides are TGTGCCAGTAGTGTGGGGGGGGCTGAGAGCAATCAGCCCCAGCATTTT.

V and J are TRBV12-3 or TRBV12-4 and TRBJ1-1, with D unresolved. V was cut by 1 base and J by 8 bases, with 8 bases left in between. This CDR3 region has 12 residues. CDR3 sequence: CASSLGAREAFF. The DNA of the CDR3 is TGTGCCAGCAGTTTAGGGGCAAGGGAAGCTTTCTTT.

The rearrangement uses TRBV19 and TRBJ2-3; D call uncertain. The CDR3 contains 13 residues. The V end lost 5 bases, the J end lost 2 bases, and 8 bases lay between the germline ends. The V gene's germline CDR1 is LNHDA and CDR2 SQIVND (reference sequence). Here the CDR3 DNA reads TGTGCCAGTAGTGACTCCCCCACAGATACGCAGTATTTT. Translated: CASSDSPTDTQYF.

This clonotype was counted a few times. The genes are TRBV7-9 and TRBJ2-7, with 9 bases matching TRBD1. Germline V lookup: CDR1 SEHNR, CDR2 FQNEAQ (reference sequence). With V trimmed by 5 bases and J by 3 bases, 8 bases remained unmatched. The CDR3 spans 15 residues. CDR3 protein: CASSPPGQGGYEQYF. CDR3 in DNA: TGTGCCAGCAGCCCACCGGGACAGGGAGGCTACGAGCAGTACTTC.

The chain is built from TRBV11-2 and TRBJ2-1; TRBD2 might be the D (7 bases). Germline V gene sequence: CDR1 SGHAT, CDR2 FQNNGV. The CDR3 is 16 amino acids. V shed 5 bases and J shed 2 bases, with 16 bases lying between them. This CDR3 is CASSSNREGTYNEQFF. As DNA, the CDR3 is TGTGCCAGCAGCAGCAACAGGGAGGGAACCTACAATGAGCAGTTCTTC.

Only a few counts were recorded for this clonotype. The gene calls are TRBV7-2 and TRBJ2-3, with D unclear. V was pared by 5 bases and J by 3 bases, with 6 bases between. The CDR3 has 12 residues. The V gene's germline CDR1 is SGHTA and CDR2 FQGNSA. The CDR3 reads CASSEETDTQYF. DNA of the CDR3: TGTGCCAGCAGCGAGGAAACAGATACGCAGTATTTT.